These T cell receptor beta chains were read from a single sample in a study of cytotoxic CD8 clonotypes in ibrutinib-treated CLL. The data were produced by immunoSEQ multiplex PCR, yet TCRdb's version contains in-frame clones alone and is incomplete. This table has approximately 130,000 clones, around 84% appearing once. The sequences come from PBMCs, collected after 24 months of ibrutinib treatment. These receptors originate from a human donor with chronic lymphocytic leukemia. Each CDR3 is given with its conserved first and last residue. Some rows have no size entry. The others give once, few or many, or a class for an expanded clone.

j_call clone_size v_call cdr3_aa
TRBJ2-1 once TRBV19 CASSASVYEQFF
TRBJ1-1 . TRBV5-6 CASSFKTVGNTEAFF
TRBJ1-2 . TRBV4-2 CASSQDRALGYTF
TRBJ1-6 few TRBV7-9 CASSLFGGLEYNSPLHF
TRBJ1-5 . TRBV19 CASSIGAQGNQPQHF
TRBJ1-5 . TRBV21-1 CASSPQDRGVGPQHF
TRBJ1-1 few TRBV7-2 CASSLVVDGAEAFF
TRBJ2-2 . TRBV5-1 CASSLDYRPGELFF
TRBJ1-1 . TRBV19 CASSTFTKGNTEAFF
TRBJ2-7 . TRBV5-1 CASSLASQGAGEQYF
TRBJ1-1 . TRBV15 CATSREKIGEAFF
TRBJ1-1 . TRBV6-6 CASRRLGQTEHSFF